This T cell receptor (beta chain) was found in a study of cytomegalovirus exposure and HLA in healthy donors. The data were produced by immunoSEQ multiplex PCR, yet TCRdb's version contains in-frame clones alone and is incomplete. The table lists about 240,000 clones, approximately 83% of them singletons. The donors were part of the validation cohort of 120 subjects. That cohort was separate from the first cohort, which comprised 700 or so subjects. The study, taken as a whole, reports: Cytomegalovirus association was listed for around 180 TCR beta chains.

In regard to this clone: Its cognate antigen is unknown.

Germline V CDR1 and CDR2: SQVTM, ANQGSEA. The V segment lost 4 bases and the J segment 5 bases; nucleotides outside the gene matches: 4. The CDR3 loop spans 12 amino acids. The sample taken for sequencing was PBMCs. This chain uses TRBV29-1 with TRBJ1-2; 7 nucleotides align to TRBD1. The TCR was taken from a woman under 40 in good health and CMV-seropositive. Here the CDR3 reads CSVGAGGYGYTF. In DNA, the CDR3 is TGCAGCGTTGGAGCAGGGGGATATGGCTACACCTTC.